Each of the 15 T cell receptor beta chains below was sequenced from the same sample in a study of T-cell memory formation after mild COVID-19. TCRdb called the 5' RACE reads again in MiXCR, with one record for every CDR3 protein. The sample carries 380,000 or so distinct CDR3 sequences, over 13% recorded once. The sequenced sample consisted of PBMCs or a T cell subset sorted from them (not recorded which). All receptors come from a man aged 18 to 29 who had mild COVID-19 (a few samples of this study predate the infection). Cell type and time point are not known.

This clonotype was counted many times. The CDR3, as DNA: TGTGCCATAAGACAGACCGAACGCACAGATACGCAGTATTTT. Its translation: CAIRQTERTDTQYF. V and J are TRBV10-3 and TRBJ2-3; D is perhaps TRBD1 (5 bases). The CDR3 length is 14 residues. Trimming left V 9 bases short and J 1 base short, with 14 bases between. Germline CDR1 reads ENHRY; CDR2 reads SYGVKD.

V gene TRBV10-3 combines with J gene TRBJ2-7; 8 bases are shared with TRBD2. Germline V gene lookup returns CDR1 ENHRY and CDR2 SYGVKD. The CDR3 consists of 13 residues. V lost 4 bases, J lost 2 bases, and 1 base stayed unmatched. The CDR3 DNA reads TGTGCCATCAGTGCTAGCGGGCCCTACGAGCAGTACGTC. This codes for CAISASGPYEQYV.

The chain joins TRBV20-1 to TRBJ2-7; no clear D gene. CDR1 is DFQATT and CDR2 is SNEGSKA in the germline V gene (reference sequence). CDR3 size: 11 residues. Trimming took 6 bases from V and 2 from J, leaving 8 bases between them. CDR3 bases: TGCAGTGCCCTGAGAACCTACGAGCAGTACTTC. It codes for CSALRTYEQYF.

This chain joins TRBV6-2 or TRBV6-3 and TRBJ1-2; TRBD1 is a possible D gene (5 bases). CDR3 size: 12 residues. Germline CDR1 and CDR2: MNHEY and SVGEGT. Between the trimmed V and J ends, which lost 4 bases and 8 bases, there was a span of 11 bases. The CDR3 spells CASSSSGRGYTF. CDR3 coding DNA: TGTGCCAGCAGTTCTTCAGGGAGGGGCTACACCTTC.

The sample holds many counts of this clonotype. This chain uses TRBV5-1 with TRBJ2-1; D gene ambiguous. The CDR3 totals 13 residues. The V gene's germline CDR1 is SGHRS and CDR2 YFSETQ. V shed 3 bases and J shed 5 bases, with 9 bases lying between them. The CDR3 is CASSSDPNNEQFF. The CDR3, as DNA: TGCGCCAGCAGCTCCGACCCAAACAATGAGCAGTTCTTC.

This clonotype turned up a few times. The chain employs TRBV4-1 and TRBJ2-5; no clear D. Germline V gene data show CDR1 as MGHRA and CDR2 as YSYEKL. CDR3 length equals 15 residues. The V end was cut by 0 bases, the J end by 0 bases, with 8 bases between. The DNA of the CDR3 is TGCGCCAGCAGCCAAGAGGGGATCAACCAAGAGACCCAGTACTTC. Its protein product is CASSQEGINQETQYF.

The chain uses TRBV11-2 and TRBJ1-6, with a possible D match to TRBD1 (6 bases). Looked up from germline, CDR1 is SGHAT and CDR2 is FQNNGV. The CDR3 is 14 amino acids. The V and J ends lost 3 bases and 9 bases respectively, with 12 bases between them. DNA of the CDR3: TGTGCCAGCAGCTTCCTAGGGGGGTCTTCACCCCTCCACTTT. Translating it yields CASSFLGGSSPLHF.

This clonotype has a count of ten or more. This rearrangement joins TRBV4-3 to TRBJ1-1; D call uncertain. Trimming stripped 4 bases from V and 1 base from J, with 10 bases between. The length of the CDR3 is 14 residues. Germline CDR1 is LGHNA and CDR2 is YSLEER. Written as DNA, the CDR3 is TGCGCCAGCAGCCGCCATACTTCGAACACTGAAGCTTTCTTT. This translates into CASSRHTSNTEAFF.

The DNA of the CDR3 is TGCGCCAGCAGCACCGGACTAGCGGGGGCCACAGATACGCAGTATTTT. Its protein is CASSTGLAGATDTQYF. The J gene is TRBJ2-3, the V gene TRBV5-1; the match to TRBD2 covers 13 bases. J gave up 2 bases and V 4 bases, and 4 bases lay outside the gene matches. This CDR3 region has 16 residues. Germline loops: CDR1 SGHRS, CDR2 YFSETQ.

The V and J genes are TRBV6-2 or TRBV6-3 and TRBJ2-7; the D gene is possibly TRBD2 (6 bases). From germline, CDR1 is MNHEY and CDR2 SVGEGT. V lost 5 bases and J 1 base, leaving 18 bases between the germline ends. The CDR3 length is 16 residues. The CDR3 loop is CASSDPTSKASYEQYF. The CDR3 coding sequence is TGTGCCAGCAGTGACCCGACTAGTAAGGCGTCCTACGAGCAGTACTTC.

The chain carries TRBV6-2 or TRBV6-3 and TRBJ2-3, with D unclear. The V and J ends lost 4 bases and 1 base respectively, with 9 bases between them. From germline, CDR1 is MNHEY and CDR2 SVGEGT. This CDR3 region has 14 residues. CDR3 nucleotides: TGTGCCAGCAGTTCTTGGCGCCGCACAGATACGCAGTATTTT. Translation: CASSSWRRTDTQYF.

The sample holds one count of this clonotype. V usage is TRBV2 and J usage is TRBJ1-4, with 7 bases identical to TRBD1. Trimming cost V 6 bases and J 8 bases; bases outside gene matches: 9. The CDR3 runs to 14 residues. Germline V gives CDR1 SNHLY, CDR2 FYNNEI. The CDR3 DNA reads as TGTGCCAGCAGCAGTACAACAGGGGAGGAAAAACTGTTTTTT. This codes for CASSSTTGEEKLFF.

The chain carries TRBV6-2 or TRBV6-3 and TRBJ1-2; D not resolved. The V gene lost 4 bases and the J gene lost 5 bases, with 8 bases spanning the gap. The CDR3 is made up of 12 amino acids. Germline loops: CDR1 MNHEY, CDR2 SVGEGT. Here the CDR3 DNA reads TGTGCCAGCAGTTCTCCGTCGTATGGCTACACCTTC. Protein sequence: CASSSPSYGYTF.

This clonotype occurred many times. DNA for the CDR3: TGTGCCAGCAGCTTAGAAAGAGGAGGGCTTGACCGGCAGTTCTTC. Protein: CASSLERGGLDRQFF. This chain links TRBV7-6 with TRBJ2-1; D might be TRBD2 (6 bases). This CDR3 is built from 15 residues. Trimming took 1 base from V and 12 from J, leaving 19 bases between them. Germline CDR1 reads SGHVS; CDR2 reads FNYEAQ.

This clonotype was seen only a few times. This rearrangement joins TRBV20-1 to TRBJ2-3, with unresolved D. CDR1 DFQATT and CDR2 SNEGSKA come from the germline V gene (reference sequence). V lost 3 bases and J lost 3, with 4 bases in between. The CDR3 consists of 11 residues. CDR3 loop: CSASSTDTQYF. In nucleotides, the CDR3 is TGCAGTGCTAGTTCAACAGATACGCAGTATTTT.